Given below is one TCR beta chain in context. Antigen unknown. This record comes from a study of cytomegalovirus exposure and HLA in healthy donors. Generated by immunoSEQ multiplex PCR, the TCRdb table keeps only in-frame clones and is missing some. The table has some 290,000 clones, approximately 86% seen once; the top ten hold around 0.96%. Study-level results: In vitro experiments confirmed that three CMV-associated chains were specific for CMV antigens. Cytomegalovirus status, reportedly, was diagnosed with high specificity and sensitivity by the classifier. It was 164 TCR beta chains that were listed as cytomegalovirus-associated.

The ends lost 2 bases at V and 6 bases at J; junction bases unmatched: 9. The CDR3 is 15 amino acids. Germline V gene data show CDR1 as SGHNT and CDR2 as YYREEE (reference sequence). This sequence was found in a young man in good health and CMV-seronegative. Specimen: PBMCs. The chain uses TRBV5-4 and TRBJ2-7, with 9 bases identical to TRBD1. The CDR3, as DNA: TGTGCCAGCAGCTTCAACCGGGACAGGGTTGGCGAGCAGTACTTC. It yields the protein CASSFNRDRVGEQYF.